These 30 T cell receptor beta chains were sequenced from one sample in a study of T cell responses to AZD1222 COVID-19 vaccine. The protocol was immunoSEQ multiplex PCR, while the TCRdb copy is restricted to in-frame clones and leaves out a portion. The repertoire holds fewer than 200,000 clones, with 92% as singletons. The sequences come from peripheral blood, collected on day 0 of MenACWY control vaccination. The receptors shown here come from an adult in good health.

This chain joins TRBV24-1 and TRBJ2-7; TRBD1 agrees at 7 bases. This CDR3 spans 15 amino acids. CDR1 is KGHDR, CDR2 SFDVKD, per germline. J was trimmed by 2 bases and V by 3 bases; bases with no gene match: 6. This chain's CDR3 is CATSDPRDSPYEQYF. Here the CDR3 DNA reads TGTGCCACCAGTGATCCGAGGGACAGTCCCTACGAGCAGTACTTC.

This chain connects TRBV9 to TRBJ2-7; possibly TRBD1 or TRBD2 for D (5 bases each). The germline gives CDR1 SGDLS, CDR2 YYNGEE. Trimming took off 4 bases at V and 3 bases at J, with 14 bases between the two ends. The CDR3 spans 14 residues. CDR3 in DNA: TGTGCCAGCAGCCCTGGGGGTGATAACTACGAGCAGTACTTC. Protein: CASSPGGDNYEQYF.

About this clone: The junction differs from germline at one of its ends, possibly a read error. This chain connects TRBV7-2 to TRBJ2-5, with 10 bases lining up with TRBD2. Germline loops: CDR1 SGHTA, CDR2 FQGNSA. The CDR3 loop spans 14 amino acids. CDR3 DNA sequence: TGTGCCAGCAGCCTAGCGGGAGCTGGGGAGACCCAGTACTTC. Amino acids: CASSLAGAGETQYF.

V is TRBV5-1 and J is TRBJ2-1, with D uncertain. Germline CDR1 is SGHRS and CDR2 is YFSETQ. The CDR3 length is 15 residues. V was clipped by 0 bases and J by 3 bases, with 10 bases between them. The CDR3 coding sequence is TGCGCCAGCAGCTTGGAGCACGGAAACTACAATGAGCAGTTCTTC. Its translation is CASSLEHGNYNEQFF.

The V gene is TRBV24-1, the J gene TRBJ2-3; D may be TRBD1 or TRBD2 (5 bases each). CDR3 length: 16 amino acids. Deletions cut 4 bases from V and 9 bases from J, with 22 bases between. From germline, CDR1 is KGHDR and CDR2 SFDVKD. DNA for the CDR3: TGTGCCACCAGTGAGCCTCAGGGAGCCACTAAGGACACGCAGTATTTT. The encoded protein is CATSEPQGATKDTQYF.

The gene calls are TRBV12-5 and TRBJ2-7, with no clear D. Germline loops: CDR1 LGHNT, CDR2 FRNRAP. The CDR3 sequence is 13 residues long. Trimming removed 6 bases at V and 2 bases at J, with 11 bases between. As DNA, the CDR3 is TGTGCTAGTGGCAGCGACACAGCCTACGAGCAGTACTTC. Residues: CASGSDTAYEQYF. The full variable domain, completed using reference TRBV12-5 and TRBJ2-7, is DARVTQTPRHKVTEMGQEVTMRCQPILGHNTVFWYRQTMMQGLELLAYFRNRAPLDDSGMPKDRFSAEMPDATLATLKIQPSEPRDSAVYFCASGSDTAYEQYFGPGTRLTVT.

The genes are TRBV5-1 and TRBJ2-5; 15 nucleotides line up with TRBD2. CDR3 length equals 16 residues. Trimming removed 5 bases from V and 4 bases from J; junction bases left unmatched: 6. Germline lookup yields CDR1 SGHRS and CDR2 YFSETQ. CDR3 nucleotide sequence: TGCGCCAGCAGTCAGGGGACTAGCGGGAGGTTAGAGACCCAGTACTTC. Amino acid sequence: CASSQGTSGRLETQYF.

The rearrangement links TRBV6-5 to TRBJ2-5; D not resolved. CDR3 size: 12 residues. Trimming shortened V by 4 bases and J by 8 bases, and 11 bases separated the two germline ends. The germline CDR1 and CDR2 sequences are MNHEY and SVGAGI. The CDR3 sequence is CASSWAGSTQYF. CDR3 nucleotide sequence: TGTGCCAGCAGTTGGGCTGGTAGCACCCAGTACTTC.

The V call is TRBV3-1 (or the pseudogene TRBV3-2), the J call TRBJ2-6; D gene ambiguous. Germline CDR1 LGHDT, CDR2 YNNKEL (reference sequence). The CDR3 is 18 residues long. Trimming left V 3 bases short and J 0 bases short, with 15 bases between. In DNA form, the CDR3 reads TGTGCCAGCAGCCATACCACCGGCACCTTCTCTGGGGCCAACGTCCTGACTTTC. It specifies CASSHTTGTFSGANVLTF.

The rearrangement uses TRBV9 and TRBJ2-4, with TRBD1 matching over 12 bases. Losses at the gene ends were 3 bases for V and 4 bases for J; bases not matched to a gene: 8. The CDR3 sequence is 17 residues long. Germline V gives CDR1 SGDLS, CDR2 YYNGEE. CDR3 sequence (DNA): TGTGCCAGCAGCGCCGCGGGACAGGGGGCATCGAAAAACATTCAGTACTTC. This gives the protein CASSAAGQGASKNIQYF. Full variable domain (missing parts from reference TRBV9 and TRBJ2-4): DSGVTQTPKHLITATGQRVTLRCSPRSGDLSVYWYQQSLDQGLQFLIQYYNGEERAKGNILERFSAQQFPDLHSELNLSSLELGDSALYFCASSAAGQGASKNIQYFGAGTRLSVL.

The J gene is TRBJ1-1, the V gene TRBV5-1; the D is unclear. The CDR3 has 13 amino acids. Germline values: CDR1 SGHRS, CDR2 YFSETQ. V lost 0 bases and J 7 bases, leaving 10 bases between the germline ends. In DNA, the CDR3 is TGCGCCAGCAGCTTGGCCTATGATAGTGAAGCTTTCTTT. Amino acids: CASSLAYDSEAFF.

V gene TRBV12-3 or TRBV12-4 combines with J gene TRBJ1-1, with D maybe TRBD1 (5 bases). V lost 3 bases and J lost 6, with 11 bases in between. CDR3 size: 13 residues. The chain's CDR3 is CASSLLGDAEAFF. The CDR3 DNA is TGTGCCAGCAGTTTGTTGGGGGACGCTGAAGCTTTCTTT.

The V and J genes are TRBV6-2 or TRBV6-3 and TRBJ2-7, with D possibly TRBD2 on 5 matching bases. In germline, CDR1 is MNHEY, CDR2 SVGEGT. V dropped 5 bases and J dropped 4 bases, with 15 bases sitting between them. The CDR3 is made up of 14 amino acids. The chain's CDR3 is CASSTASSRYEQYF. DNA of the CDR3: TGTGCCAGCAGTACCGCCTCTAGCCGTTACGAGCAGTACTTC.

The chain carries TRBV7-8 and TRBJ1-1; no reliable D call. This CDR3 spans 13 amino acids. The germline CDR1 and CDR2 sequences are SGHVS and FQNEAQ. The V and J ends lost 0 bases and 6 bases respectively, with 8 bases between them. The CDR3 nucleotides read TGTGCCAGCAGCTTAGCCCCGACCGCTGAAGCTTTCTTT. Protein product: CASSLAPTAEAFF.

V usage is TRBV12-3 or TRBV12-4 and J usage is TRBJ2-7; D not certain. With 6 bases removed from V and 4 bases from J, the gap between germline ends came to 13 bases. The CDR3 is made up of 13 amino acids. CDR3 in amino acids: CASSPTVGYEQYF. For the CDR3, the DNA is TGTGCCAGCAGCCCTACAGTGGGGTACGAGCAGTACTTC.

The chain carries TRBV20-1 and TRBJ2-2; TRBD2 matches 14 bases. The CDR3 has 17 amino acids. Germline CDR1 DFQATT, CDR2 SNEGSKA (reference sequence). V trimming: 3 bases; J trimming: 1 base; junction bases outside the gene matches: 4. DNA for the CDR3: TGCAGTGCTAGTCGCGGGACTAGCGGGGGGAACACCGGGGAGCTGTTTTTT. Encoded protein: CSASRGTSGGNTGELFF.

This clone came up once. The chain joins TRBV28 to TRBJ2-7, with 9 bases identical to TRBD1. The ends lost 6 bases at V and 2 bases at J; junction bases unmatched: 11. Germline CDR1 MDHEN, CDR2 SYDVKM. The CDR3 has 16 amino acids. CDR3 residues: CASSSPGQGNPYEQYF. The CDR3 region has the DNA TGTGCCAGCAGCTCCCCGGGACAGGGTAATCCCTACGAGCAGTACTTC. The full variable domain, with the rest looked up from reference TRBV28 and TRBJ2-7, is DVKVTQSSRYLVKRTGEKVFLECVQDMDHENMFWYRQDPGLGLRLIYFSYDVKMKEKGDIPEGYSVSREKKERFSLILESASTNQTSMYLCASSSPGQGNPYEQYFGPGTRLTVT.

The chain uses TRBV19 and TRBJ1-2; 7 bases agree with TRBD1. CDR3 length equals 14 residues. J was trimmed by 1 base and V by 5 bases; bases with no gene match: 4. The germline gives CDR1 LNHDA, CDR2 SQIVND (reference sequence). CDR3 coding DNA: TGTGCCAGTAGTCCGACAGGGATTAACTATGGCTACACCTTC. Its translation is CASSPTGINYGYTF.

This clone was picked up one time. CDR3 bases: TGTGCCAGCAGTTTACGAGGGGGAGGAAACACCATATATTTT. Protein product: CASSLRGGGNTIYF. The J gene is TRBJ1-3, the V gene TRBV27; a weak D match, TRBD1 (6 bases). Trimming stripped 2 bases from V and 4 bases from J, with 9 bases between. CDR1 is MNHEY, CDR2 SMNVEV, per germline (reference sequence). The CDR3 consists of 14 residues.

This chain uses TRBV11-2 with TRBJ1-2; D is ambiguous. The germline V gene has CDR1 SGHAT and CDR2 FQNNGV. Trimming took off 1 base at V and 5 bases at J, with 8 bases between the two ends. The CDR3 extends over 13 amino acids. The CDR3 sequence: CASSLATDYGYTF. The CDR3 DNA sequence: TGTGCCAGCAGCTTAGCAACAGATTATGGCTACACCTTC.

This rearrangement joins TRBV3-1 (or the pseudogene TRBV3-2) to TRBJ2-7, with D unclear. CDR3 length: 12 residues. Germline V lookup: CDR1 LGHDT, CDR2 YNNKEL (reference sequence). V shed 3 bases and J shed 4 bases, with 7 bases lying between them. In DNA, the CDR3 is TGTGCCAGCAGCCACCTCGGGTACGAGCAGTACTTC. It encodes CASSHLGYEQYF.

This chain links TRBV2 with TRBJ2-1; no definite D call. Germline V gene sequence: CDR1 SNHLY, CDR2 FYNNEI. Trimming cost V 11 bases and J 6 bases, with 20 bases left between them. The CDR3 consists of 14 residues. CDR3 amino acids: CAGSRDGRSNEQFF. For the CDR3, the DNA is TGTGCCGGCTCCCGAGACGGCAGGAGCAATGAGCAGTTCTTC. Full variable domain (rest looked up from reference TRBV2 and TRBJ2-1): EPEVTQTPSHQVTQMGQEVILRCVPISNHLYFYWYRQILGQKVEFLVSFYNNEISEKSEIFDDQFSVERPDGSNFTLKIRSTKLEDSAMYFCAGSRDGRSNEQFFGPGTRLTVL.

This chain joins TRBV11-1 and TRBJ2-2; the match to TRBD1 covers 11 bases. V was clipped by 2 bases and J by 5 bases; unmatched bases: 4. The germline V gene has CDR1 SGHAT and CDR2 FQDESV (reference sequence). This CDR3 region has 16 residues. The CDR3 region is CASSLQDRGRTGELFF. The CDR3 bases are TGTGCCAGCAGCTTACAGGACAGGGGGCGTACCGGGGAGCTGTTTTTT.

The CDR3 bases are TGTGCCAGCAGCTTAGGTGCGGGAGCGTACAATGAGCAGTTCTTC. Its translation is CASSLGAGAYNEQFF. J is TRBJ2-1 and V is TRBV11-2; TRBD2 matches 7 bases. V shed 1 base and J 4 bases; nucleotides not matched to a gene: 4. Germline assignment: CDR1 SGHAT and CDR2 FQNNGV. The CDR3 runs to 15 residues.

V usage is TRBV30 and J usage is TRBJ1-2, with 10 bases lining up with TRBD1. The CDR3 has 14 residues. Germline V CDR1 and CDR2: GTSNPN, SVGIG (reference sequence). Trimming at V came to 3 bases and at J to 7 bases, leaving 8 bases not matched to a gene. CDR3 region: CAWRGPGQGSGYTF. The CDR3 nucleotides read TGTGCCTGGAGGGGACCGGGACAGGGGTCTGGCTACACCTTC.

This clone was recorded only once. J is TRBJ2-7 and V is TRBV5-1; D gene unclear. Trimming removed 5 bases at V and 5 bases at J, with 8 bases between. This CDR3 spans 11 amino acids. The germline gives CDR1 SGHRS, CDR2 YFSETQ. As DNA, the CDR3 is TGCGCCAGCAGTAAGGCAGACGAGCAGTACTTC. This encodes CASSKADEQYF.

CDR3 region: CASSPQGPSAGGPNTGELFF. The DNA of the CDR3 is TGCGCCAGCAGCCCCCAGGGCCCCTCAGCGGGAGGCCCAAACACCGGGGAGCTGTTTTTT. The rearrangement joins TRBV5-1 to TRBJ2-2, with 9 bases lining up with TRBD2. The J segment lost 2 bases and the V segment lost 4 bases, leaving 18 bases of the junction unmatched. This CDR3 region has 20 residues. Per the germline V gene, CDR1 is SGHRS and CDR2 is YFSETQ.

This rearrangement joins TRBV14 to TRBJ2-5; D tentatively reads TRBD1 or TRBD2 (7 bases each). The CDR3 is made up of 16 amino acids. Germline-derived CDR1 and CDR2 are SGHDN and FVKESK. Trimming stripped 4 bases from V and 0 bases from J, with 15 bases between. The chain's CDR3 is CASSLKAGQHQETQYF. CDR3 sequence (DNA): TGTGCCAGCAGCCTCAAAGCGGGACAGCACCAAGAGACCCAGTACTTC.

V is TRBV24-1 and J is TRBJ2-5; TRBD2 is a possible D gene (6 bases). The CDR3 has 14 amino acids. Germline V gene sequence: CDR1 KGHDR, CDR2 SFDVKD. V dropped 1 base and J dropped 5 bases, with 10 bases sitting between them. The CDR3 loop reads CATSDFRGGETQYF. In DNA, the CDR3 is TGTGCCACCAGTGATTTTCGTGGGGGGGAGACCCAGTACTTC.

This chain connects TRBV20-1 to TRBJ1-2; D gene unclear. This CDR3 has 11 amino acids. V shed 2 bases and J shed 7 bases, with 8 bases lying between them. Germline V gene sequence: CDR1 DFQATT, CDR2 SNEGSKA (reference sequence). CDR3 coding DNA: TGCAGTGCTAGACAGCCAAGTGGCTACACCTTC. Translation: CSARQPSGYTF.